Below are 26 T cell receptor beta chains sequenced from a single sample in a study of T cell responses to AZD1222 COVID-19 vaccine. Assay used: immunoSEQ multiplex PCR; TCRdb lists only in-frame clones, some missing. Of just over 90,000 clones listed, more than 80% are singletons. The input for sequencing was peripheral blood, taken 28 days after the second AZD1222 dose. These receptors were taken from an adult who received the AZD1222 COVID-19 vaccine.

The chain links TRBV6-2 or TRBV6-3 to TRBJ2-7; D unresolved. Germline V gene data show CDR1 as MNHEY and CDR2 as SVGEGT. The CDR3 runs 14 residues. Trimming left V 0 bases short and J 0 bases short, with 6 bases between. CDR3 nucleotides: TGTGCCAGCAGTTACTCCTCGGACTCCTACGAGCAGTACTTC. Its translation: CASSYSSDSYEQYF.

The rearrangement uses TRBV5-1 and TRBJ2-2; 9 bases match TRBD1. V lost 5 bases, J lost 0 bases, and 11 bases stayed unmatched. CDR3 length: 18 amino acids. Germline CDR1 reads SGHRS; CDR2 reads YFSETQ. Here the CDR3 DNA reads TGCGCCAGCAGAGCAAGGAGGACAGGGGATTCGAACACCGGGGAGCTGTTTTTT. As protein: CASRARRTGDSNTGELFF.

The chain links TRBV6-5 to TRBJ1-2, with a tentative D call TRBD1 (5 bases). The V end was cut by 9 bases, the J end by 5 bases, with 19 bases between. The CDR3 loop spans 14 amino acids. CDR1 is MNHEY, CDR2 SVGAGI, per germline. The CDR3 sequence is CASSGAGRVYGYTF. The CDR3 coding sequence is TGTGCCAGTTCGGGAGCAGGGCGCGTTTATGGCTACACCTTC.

Here the CDR3 DNA reads TGTGCCAGCAGCCGTTGGGACACCTTGAACACTGAAGCTTTCTTT. The encoded protein is CASSRWDTLNTEAFF. The rearrangement joins TRBV3-1 (or the pseudogene TRBV3-2) to TRBJ1-1, with D perhaps matching TRBD1 (6 bases). Germline values: CDR1 LGHDT, CDR2 YNNKEL (reference sequence). Between the trimmed V and J ends, which lost 4 bases and 0 bases, there was a span of 12 bases. CDR3 length: 15 residues.

The chain recombines TRBV6-5 with TRBJ2-5; 10 bases match TRBD1. The length of the CDR3 is 14 residues. The germline gives CDR1 MNHEY, CDR2 SVGAGI. J lost 5 bases, V lost 4 bases, and 4 bases had no gene match. The CDR3 protein is CASSLGTGAETQYF. The CDR3 region has the DNA TGTGCCAGCAGTTTGGGGACAGGGGCGGAGACCCAGTACTTC.

V usage is TRBV4-2 and J usage is TRBJ2-7; 10 nucleotides line up with TRBD2. The CDR3 is 19 residues long. The J segment lost 7 bases and the V segment lost 4 bases, leaving 22 bases of the junction unmatched. Germline V gene sequence: CDR1 LGHNA, CDR2 YNFKEQ. CDR3 region: CASSPDPLAGTVPIGEQYF. Written as DNA, the CDR3 is TGTGCCAGCAGCCCCGATCCACTAGCGGGGACCGTCCCTATTGGTGAGCAGTACTTC.

The V and J genes are TRBV5-6 and TRBJ2-2, with D possibly TRBD1 on 6 matching bases. Trimming left V 3 bases short and J 7 bases short, with 16 bases between. This CDR3 comprises 15 residues. The germline CDR1 and CDR2 sequences are SGHDT and YYEEEE. CDR3 sequence (DNA): TGTGCCAGCAGCTCCGGGACACGCCTAAACGGGGAGCTGTTTTTT. Protein product: CASSSGTRLNGELFF.

The gene calls are TRBV19 and TRBJ1-2, with TRBD1 identical over 9 bases. This CDR3 has 13 residues. The ends lost 6 bases at V and 5 bases at J; junction bases unmatched: 4. Germline V gene data show CDR1 as LNHDA and CDR2 as SQIVND (reference sequence). CDR3 sequence reads: CASRGTGSYGYTF. The CDR3 DNA is TGTGCCAGTAGGGGGACAGGGTCTTATGGCTACACCTTC.

The rearrangement joins TRBV11-1 to TRBJ2-7; maybe TRBD2 (5 bases). This CDR3 contains 13 residues. Germline CDR1 and CDR2: SGHAT and FQDESV (reference sequence). Deletions cut 3 bases from V and 4 bases from J, with 10 bases between. In DNA, the CDR3 is TGTGCCAGCAGCTTTTTGGGAGCATACGAGCAGTACTTC. Translated, it gives CASSFLGAYEQYF.

The rearrangement joins TRBV7-9 to TRBJ2-5; D gene unclear. The CDR3 has 14 amino acids. CDR1 is SEHNR, CDR2 FQNEAQ, per germline (reference sequence). With 5 bases removed from V and 2 bases from J, the gap between germline ends came to 12 bases. The CDR3 protein is CASSLETSQETQYF. DNA for the CDR3: TGTGCCAGCAGCCTAGAAACCAGTCAAGAGACCCAGTACTTC.

The rearrangement links TRBV4-2 to TRBJ2-5; 7 bases align to TRBD1. The CDR3 is 17 residues long. Per germline, CDR1 LGHNA and CDR2 YNFKEQ. V was clipped by 1 base and J by 0 bases; unmatched bases: 8. The CDR3 DNA is TGTGCCAGCAGCCAAGGTTGGGTTACAGGGGACCAAGAGACCCAGTACTTC. Amino acids: CASSQGWVTGDQETQYF.

The V call is TRBV19, the J call TRBJ1-3, with 8 bases identical to TRBD1. V was clipped by 7 bases and J by 0 bases; unmatched bases: 8. Per the germline V gene, CDR1 is LNHDA and CDR2 is SQIVND (reference sequence). The CDR3 consists of 16 residues. The DNA for the CDR3 is TGTGCCAGTACCGCCGGGACAGGCGTCTCTGGAAACACCATATATTTT. Translating gives CASTAGTGVSGNTIYF.

This clone was seen at least ten times. Here the CDR3 DNA reads TGTGCCAGCACCCCAGGGGGTAGCTATGGCTACACCTTC. Protein product: CASTPGGSYGYTF. The rearrangement links TRBV12-3 or TRBV12-4 to TRBJ1-2; 7 bases fit TRBD1. The ends lost 7 bases at V and 4 bases at J; junction bases unmatched: 6. This CDR3 spans 13 amino acids.

The gene calls are TRBV2 and TRBJ2-2; 7 bases align to TRBD2. The CDR3 is 14 residues long. The trim removed 9 bases at V and 2 bases at J, leaving 6 bases unmatched. Germline CDR1 SNHLY, CDR2 FYNNEI. The DNA for the CDR3 is TGTGCCAGGGGAGGGGACCACAACACCGGGGAGCTGTTTTTT. Its translation is CARGGDHNTGELFF.

The chain links TRBV27 to TRBJ1-2, with D possibly matching TRBD1 (5 bases). CDR3 length: 15 residues. The ends were cut back, 6 bases at V and 6 bases at J, with 20 bases in the middle. Germline assignment: CDR1 MNHEY and CDR2 SMNVEV (reference sequence). CDR3 residues: CASSASRGRSHGYTF. The CDR3 DNA follows: TGTGCCAGCAGCGCTTCTCGGGGCAGGTCCCATGGCTACACCTTC.

V and J are TRBV9 and TRBJ2-5; TRBD1 matches 9 bases. Germline trimming cut 1 base from V and 3 bases from J; bases unmatched to any gene: 7. The CDR3 is 16 amino acids. Germline V gene sequence: CDR1 SGDLS, CDR2 YYNGEE. In DNA, the CDR3 is TGTGCCAGCAGCGTAAGGGGGACAGGGTCGGAAGAGACCCAGTACTTC. Its protein is CASSVRGTGSEETQYF.

In DNA form, the CDR3 reads TGTGCCAGCAGTCCTCTCTTGACAGGGGCTAACTATGGCTACACCTTC. Protein product: CASSPLLTGANYGYTF. The chain joins TRBV27 to TRBJ1-2, with 8 positions matching TRBD1. V dropped 5 bases and J dropped 0; count of bases not matched to a gene: 8. In germline, CDR1 is MNHEY, CDR2 SMNVEV (reference sequence). The CDR3 is 16 residues long.

This clone was observed once. The V gene is TRBV5-6, the J gene TRBJ2-7; D remains unclear. The CDR3 covers 11 residues. V gave up 4 bases and J gave up 1 base, with 3 bases separating them. The germline CDR1 and CDR2 sequences are SGHDT and YYEEEE. CDR3 amino acids: CASSKSYEQYF. CDR3 coding DNA: TGTGCCAGCAGCAAATCCTACGAGCAGTACTTC. Using reference TRBV5-6 and TRBJ2-7 for the parts outside the CDR3, the full variable domain is DAGVTQSPTHLIKTRGQQVTLRCSPKSGHDTVSWYQQALGQGPQFIFQYYEEEERQRGNFPDRFSGHQFPNYSSELNVNALLLGDSALYLCASSKSYEQYFGPGTRLTVT.

The V gene is TRBV15, the J gene TRBJ2-1, with D possibly matching TRBD1 (7 bases). The V end lost 0 bases, the J end lost 1 base, and 10 bases lay between the germline ends. Looked up from germline, CDR1 is LNHNV and CDR2 is YYDKDF (reference sequence). This CDR3 comprises 16 residues. This chain's CDR3 is CATSRDAGGSYNEQFF. The CDR3 nucleotides are TGTGCCACCAGCAGAGACGCAGGGGGGTCCTACAATGAGCAGTTCTTC.

This clone qualifies as medium-sized (0.01 to 0.1%). The V call is TRBV27, the J call TRBJ2-2; the match to TRBD2 covers 11 bases. Trimming cost V 6 bases and J 8 bases; bases outside gene matches: 11. In germline, CDR1 is MNHEY, CDR2 SMNVEV (reference sequence). The CDR3 runs to 16 residues. CDR3 in DNA: TGTGCCAGCAGCGGGACTAGCGGTACCCTGACGGGGGAGCTGTTTTTT. This sequence encodes CASSGTSGTLTGELFF.

V is TRBV7-2 and J is TRBJ2-3; 7 nucleotides line up with TRBD2. The CDR3 extends over 16 amino acids. Germline assignment: CDR1 SGHTA and CDR2 FQGNSA. Trimming took 2 bases from V and 2 from J; bases not matched to a gene: 7. The CDR3 region has the DNA TGTGCCAGCAGCTTACCTCTAGCGGTCTTCACAGATACGCAGTATTTT. Protein: CASSLPLAVFTDTQYF.

The J gene is TRBJ2-2, the V gene TRBV11-3; D may match TRBD1 or TRBD2 (6 bases each). The V end lost 5 bases, the J end lost 5 bases, and 21 bases lay between the germline ends. CDR1 is SGHNT, CDR2 YENEEA, per germline. The CDR3 has 17 residues. Written as DNA, the CDR3 is TGTGCCAGCAGCCACGGGGGACAAACCCCGGGGACCGGGGAGCTGTTTTTT. Translation gives CASSHGGQTPGTGELFF.

V gene TRBV4-2 combines with J gene TRBJ2-3, with TRBD2 matching 9 bases. J was trimmed by 4 bases and V by 1 base; bases with no gene match: 3. Per the germline V gene, CDR1 is LGHNA and CDR2 is YNFKEQ. The CDR3 contains 15 residues. This CDR3 is CASSQGSGRADTQYF. CDR3 nucleotide sequence: TGTGCCAGCAGCCAAGGTAGCGGGAGAGCAGATACGCAGTATTTT.

This chain connects TRBV6-5 to TRBJ1-4, with a possible D match to TRBD1 (5 bases). The CDR3 totals 14 residues. Trimming left V 11 bases short and J 2 bases short, with 15 bases between. Germline CDR1 and CDR2: MNHEY and SVGAGI. CDR3 amino acids: CAASTGATNEKLFF. The CDR3 DNA reads as TGTGCCGCCAGCACCGGGGCTACTAATGAAAAACTGTTTTTT.

This chain connects TRBV3-1 (or the pseudogene TRBV3-2) to TRBJ2-1; unclear D gene. The CDR3 spans 12 residues. Germline assignment: CDR1 LGHDT and CDR2 YNNKEL (reference sequence). V gave up 3 bases and J gave up 5 bases, with 5 bases separating them. The CDR3, as DNA: TGTGCCAGCAGCCACTTGAACAATGAGCAGTTCTTC. Its translation is CASSHLNNEQFF.

This chain connects TRBV7-9 to TRBJ1-1; D not certain. This CDR3 has 15 residues. In germline, CDR1 is SEHNR, CDR2 FQNEAQ (reference sequence). V gave up 1 base and J gave up 1 base, with 10 bases separating them. Here the CDR3 DNA reads TGTGCCAGCAGCTTAGGGCGGGGATCGAACACTGAAGCTTTCTTT. Encoded protein: CASSLGRGSNTEAFF. The full variable domain, rest sourced from reference TRBV7-9 and TRBJ1-1, is DTGVSQNPRHKITKRGQNVTFRCDPISEHNRLYWYRQTLGQGPEFLTYFQNEAQLEKSRLLSDRFSAERPKGSFSTLEIQRTEQGDSAMYLCASSLGRGSNTEAFFGQGTRLTVV.